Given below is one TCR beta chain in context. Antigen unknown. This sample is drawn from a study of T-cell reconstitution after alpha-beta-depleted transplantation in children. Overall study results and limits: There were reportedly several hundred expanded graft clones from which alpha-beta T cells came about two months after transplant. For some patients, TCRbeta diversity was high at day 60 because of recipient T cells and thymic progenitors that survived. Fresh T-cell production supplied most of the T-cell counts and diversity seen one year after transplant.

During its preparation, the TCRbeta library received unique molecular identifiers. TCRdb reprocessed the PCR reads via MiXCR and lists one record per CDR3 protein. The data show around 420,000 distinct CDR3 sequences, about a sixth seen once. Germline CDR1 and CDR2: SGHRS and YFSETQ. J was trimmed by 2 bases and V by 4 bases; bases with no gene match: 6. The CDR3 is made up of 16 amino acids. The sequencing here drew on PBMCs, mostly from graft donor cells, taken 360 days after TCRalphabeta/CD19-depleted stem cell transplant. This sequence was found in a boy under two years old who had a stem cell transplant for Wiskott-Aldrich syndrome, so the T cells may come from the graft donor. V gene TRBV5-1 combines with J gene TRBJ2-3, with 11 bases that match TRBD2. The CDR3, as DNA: TGCGCCAGCAGCCGCCAGACTAGCGGGATCACAGATACGCAGTATTTT. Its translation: CASSRQTSGITDTQYF.